Here is one TCR beta chain with its context. Its antigen is still unknown. Trimming removed 5 bases from V and 4 bases from J; junction bases left unmatched: 6. The germline V gene has CDR1 MNHEY and CDR2 SMNVEV (reference sequence). The CDR3 covers 14 residues. The assay was immunoSEQ multiplex PCR, and TCRdb's table has in-frame clones only and misses some. The table shows almost 40,000 clones, with about 96% occurring only once. This specimen belongs to a study of graft-versus-host responses after intestinal transplantation. Looking at the study overall: Recipients received multivisceral, liver-intestinal, or isolated intestinal transplants.

Broader study findings: The study found high graft-versus-host to host-versus-graft clonal ratios in allografts of patients with graft-donor T cell macrochimerism. The authors found GvH clones in recipient marrow, some appearing first in ileum or blood.

Sequences were derived from unstimulated CD8+ T cells sorted from spleen or lymph node cells, sampled before transplant. This chain connects TRBV27 to TRBJ2-7; TRBD1 aligns across 9 bases. The sequence was collected from a human donor who was the organ donor for an intestinal transplant. Here the CDR3 DNA reads TGTGCCAGCAGTGTCACAGGGGGCGCATACGAGCAGTACTTC. This gives the protein CASSVTGGAYEQYF.